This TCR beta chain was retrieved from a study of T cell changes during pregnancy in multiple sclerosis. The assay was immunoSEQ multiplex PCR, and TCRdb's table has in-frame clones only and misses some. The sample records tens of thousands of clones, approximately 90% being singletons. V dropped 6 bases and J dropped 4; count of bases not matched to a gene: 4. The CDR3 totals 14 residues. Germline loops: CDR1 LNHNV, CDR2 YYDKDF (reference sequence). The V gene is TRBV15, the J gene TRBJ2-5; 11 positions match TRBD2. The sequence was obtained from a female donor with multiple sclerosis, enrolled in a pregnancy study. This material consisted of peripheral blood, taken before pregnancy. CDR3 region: CATRLAGGVETQYF. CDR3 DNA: TGTGCCACCAGGCTAGCGGGAGGTGTAGAGACCCAGTACTTC.